The TCR beta chain described here comes from a study of cytomegalovirus exposure and HLA in healthy donors. PCR employed 60 Vbeta and 13 Jbeta primers. Profiling relied on immunoSEQ multiplex PCR, and the TCRdb table lists in-frame clones only, not all of them. The sample holds tens of thousands of clones. V lost 6 bases and J lost 5; bases outside the gene matches: 6. Germline values: CDR1 MDHEN, CDR2 SYDVKM. This CDR3 is built from 13 residues. The origin of this receptor is a man in his fifties in good health and CMV-seropositive. Sequencing was done on a sample of PBMCs. V usage is TRBV28 and J usage is TRBJ2-7, with 8 bases matching TRBD1. The CDR3 bases are TGTGCCAGCAGGGGACAGGCAGGGGACGAGCAGTACTTC. Residues: CASRGQAGDEQYF.